This TCR beta chain comes out of a study of T cells after yellow fever vaccination. TCRdb used MiXCR to reprocess the 5' RACE reads, holding one entry per CDR3 protein. This sample carries fewer than 400,000 distinct CDR3 sequences, over 8.5% of them seen once, and the ten largest clones take 3% to 3.5%. This CDR3 is 14 amino acids long. Germline CDR1 is SGHNT and CDR2 is YENEEA. J gave up 6 bases and V 5 bases, and 6 bases lay outside the gene matches. Overall study findings and caveats: It was a small share of clonotypes that appeared in both CD4 and CD8 compartments. Most clones from primary vaccination resurfaced after the booster (around 95% CD4, over 85% CD8).

About this clonotype: Antigen: not known.

The sequence came from a man between 18 and 35 years old who received the YFV17D yellow fever vaccine. Here the sequenced sample was CD4+ T cells sorted from PBMCs, taken 45 days after the yellow fever booster vaccination. This chain connects TRBV11-3 to TRBJ2-5; 10 bases are shared with TRBD2. CDR3 nucleotides: TGTGCCAGCAGCCGGACTAGCGGCAGACAGACCCAGTACTTC. This sequence encodes CASSRTSGRQTQYF.